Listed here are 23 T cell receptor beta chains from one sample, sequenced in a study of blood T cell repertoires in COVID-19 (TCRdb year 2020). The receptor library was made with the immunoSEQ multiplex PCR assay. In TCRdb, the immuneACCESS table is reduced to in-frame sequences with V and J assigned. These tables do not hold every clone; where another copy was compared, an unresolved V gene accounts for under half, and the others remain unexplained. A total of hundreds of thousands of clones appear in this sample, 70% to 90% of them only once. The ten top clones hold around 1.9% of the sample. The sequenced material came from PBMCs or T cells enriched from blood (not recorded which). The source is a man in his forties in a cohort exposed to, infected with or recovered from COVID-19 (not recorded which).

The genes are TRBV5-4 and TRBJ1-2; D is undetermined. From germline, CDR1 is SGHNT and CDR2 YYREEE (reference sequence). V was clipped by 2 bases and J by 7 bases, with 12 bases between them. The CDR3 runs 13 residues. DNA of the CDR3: TGTGCCAGCAGCTTCCGGGATTCCGGTGGCTACACCTTC. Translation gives CASSFRDSGGYTF.

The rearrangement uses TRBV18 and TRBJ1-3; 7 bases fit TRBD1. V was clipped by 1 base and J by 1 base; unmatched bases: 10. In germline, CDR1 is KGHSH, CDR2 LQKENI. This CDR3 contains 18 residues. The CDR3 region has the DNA TGTGCCAGCTCACCACTCGACAGGGTGGTGAAATCTGGAAACACCATATATTTT. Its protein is CASSPLDRVVKSGNTIYF.

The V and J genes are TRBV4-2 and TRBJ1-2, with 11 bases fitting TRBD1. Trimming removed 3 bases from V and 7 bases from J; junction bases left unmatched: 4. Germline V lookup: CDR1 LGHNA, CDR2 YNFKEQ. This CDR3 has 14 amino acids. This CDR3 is CASSQGTGGFGYTF. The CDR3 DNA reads TGTGCCAGCAGCCAGGGGACAGGGGGATTTGGCTACACCTTC.

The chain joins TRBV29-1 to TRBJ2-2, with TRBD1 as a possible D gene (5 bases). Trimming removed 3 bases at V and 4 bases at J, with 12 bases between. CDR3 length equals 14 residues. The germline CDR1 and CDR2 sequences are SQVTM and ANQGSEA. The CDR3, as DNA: TGCAGCGTTGACAAGGGGCCGGGCACCGGGGAGCTGTTTTTT. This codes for CSVDKGPGTGELFF.

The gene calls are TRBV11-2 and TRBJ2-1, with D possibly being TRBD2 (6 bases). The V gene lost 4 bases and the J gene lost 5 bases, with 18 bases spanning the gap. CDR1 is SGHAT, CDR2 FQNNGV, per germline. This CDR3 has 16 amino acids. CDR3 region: CASSSILAGRDNEQFF. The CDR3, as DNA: TGTGCCAGCAGCTCGATATTGGCGGGAAGGGACAATGAGCAGTTCTTC.

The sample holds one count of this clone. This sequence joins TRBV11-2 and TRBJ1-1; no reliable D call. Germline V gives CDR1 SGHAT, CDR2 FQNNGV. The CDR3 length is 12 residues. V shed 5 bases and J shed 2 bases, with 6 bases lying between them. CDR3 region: CASSPTNTEAFF. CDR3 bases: TGTGCCAGCAGCCCCACTAACACTGAAGCTTTCTTT.

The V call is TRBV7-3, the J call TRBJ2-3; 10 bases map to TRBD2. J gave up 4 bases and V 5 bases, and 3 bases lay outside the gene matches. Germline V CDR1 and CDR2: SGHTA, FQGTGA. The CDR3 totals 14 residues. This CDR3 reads CASSRTSGADTQYF. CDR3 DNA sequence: TGTGCCAGCAGCAGAACTAGCGGGGCAGATACGCAGTATTTT.

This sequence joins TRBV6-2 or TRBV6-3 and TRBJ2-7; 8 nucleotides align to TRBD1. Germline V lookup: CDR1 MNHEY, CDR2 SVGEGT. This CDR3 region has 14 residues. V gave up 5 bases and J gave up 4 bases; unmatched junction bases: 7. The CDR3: CASSRTGIRYEQYF. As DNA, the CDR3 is TGTGCCAGCAGTCGGACAGGGATAAGGTACGAGCAGTACTTC.

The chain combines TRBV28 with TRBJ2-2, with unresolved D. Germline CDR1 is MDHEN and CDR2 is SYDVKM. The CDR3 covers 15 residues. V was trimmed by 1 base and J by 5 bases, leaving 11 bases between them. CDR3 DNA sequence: TGTGCCAGCAGTTTATTTGCCCTAGGTACCGGGGAGCTGTTTTTT. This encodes CASSLFALGTGELFF.

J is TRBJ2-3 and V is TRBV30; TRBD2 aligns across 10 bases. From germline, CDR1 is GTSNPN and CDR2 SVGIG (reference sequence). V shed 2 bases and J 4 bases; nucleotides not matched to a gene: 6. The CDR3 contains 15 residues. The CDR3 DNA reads TGTGCCTGGAGTAACCCTAGCGGGAGCCCAGATACGCAGTATTTT. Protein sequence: CAWSNPSGSPDTQYF.

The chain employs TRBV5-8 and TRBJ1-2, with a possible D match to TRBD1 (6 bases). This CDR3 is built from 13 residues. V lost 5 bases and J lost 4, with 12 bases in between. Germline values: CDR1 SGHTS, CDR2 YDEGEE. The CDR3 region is CASSYGTSYGYTF. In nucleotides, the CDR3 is TGTGCCAGCAGTTACGGGACAAGCTATGGCTACACCTTC.

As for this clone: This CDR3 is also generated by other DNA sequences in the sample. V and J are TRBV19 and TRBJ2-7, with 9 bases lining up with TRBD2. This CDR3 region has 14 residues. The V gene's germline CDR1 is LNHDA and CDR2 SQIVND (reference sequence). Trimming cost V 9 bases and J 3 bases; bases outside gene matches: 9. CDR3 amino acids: CASRLSGSSYEQYF. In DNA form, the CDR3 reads TGTGCCAGCCGCCTTAGCGGGAGTAGCTACGAGCAGTACTTC.

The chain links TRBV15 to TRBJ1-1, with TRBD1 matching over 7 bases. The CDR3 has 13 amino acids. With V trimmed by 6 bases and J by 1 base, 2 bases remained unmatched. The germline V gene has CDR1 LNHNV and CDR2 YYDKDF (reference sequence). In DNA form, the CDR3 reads TGTGCCACCAGGCGACAGGGGAACACTGAAGCTTTCTTT. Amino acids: CATRRQGNTEAFF.

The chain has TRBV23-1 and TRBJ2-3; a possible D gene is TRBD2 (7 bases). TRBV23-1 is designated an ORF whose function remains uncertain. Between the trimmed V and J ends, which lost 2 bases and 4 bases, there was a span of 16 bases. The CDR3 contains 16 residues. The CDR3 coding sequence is TGCGCCAGCAGTCAAGGAGAACAGGGAGGGGCAGATACGCAGTATTTT. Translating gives CASSQGEQGGADTQYF.

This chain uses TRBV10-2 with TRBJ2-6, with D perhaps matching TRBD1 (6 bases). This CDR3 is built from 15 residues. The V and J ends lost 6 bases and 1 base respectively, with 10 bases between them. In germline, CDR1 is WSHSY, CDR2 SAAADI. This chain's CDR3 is CASSLTGSGANVLTF. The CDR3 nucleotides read TGCGCCAGCAGCCTTACAGGGTCTGGGGCCAACGTCCTGACTTTC.

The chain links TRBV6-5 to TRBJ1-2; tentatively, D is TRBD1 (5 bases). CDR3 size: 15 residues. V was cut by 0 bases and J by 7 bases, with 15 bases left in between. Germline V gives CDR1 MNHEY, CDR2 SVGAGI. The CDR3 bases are TGTGCCAGCAGTTACTCGACGGACACAAGAGGTGGCTACACCTTC. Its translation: CASSYSTDTRGGYTF.

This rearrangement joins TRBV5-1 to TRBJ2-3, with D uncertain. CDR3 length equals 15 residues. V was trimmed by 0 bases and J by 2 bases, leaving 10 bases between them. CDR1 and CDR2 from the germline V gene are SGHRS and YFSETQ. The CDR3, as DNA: TGCGCCAGCAGCTTGGCCCAGTTCAACACAGATACGCAGTATTTT. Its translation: CASSLAQFNTDTQYF.

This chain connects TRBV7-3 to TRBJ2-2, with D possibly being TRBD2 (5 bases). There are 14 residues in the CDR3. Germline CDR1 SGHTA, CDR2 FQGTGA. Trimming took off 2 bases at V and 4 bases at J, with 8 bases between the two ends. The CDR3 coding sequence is TGTGCCAGCAGCTTAGAAAGCGGCACCGGGGAGCTGTTTTTT. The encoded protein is CASSLESGTGELFF.

The CDR3: CASSLGWGQNTEAFF. CDR3 DNA: TGCGCCAGCAGCTTGGGGTGGGGACAGAACACTGAAGCTTTCTTT. This chain connects TRBV5-1 to TRBJ1-1; perhaps TRBD1 as D (6 bases). Trimming stripped 0 bases from V and 1 base from J, with 10 bases between. The CDR3 sequence is 15 residues long. Looked up from germline, CDR1 is SGHRS and CDR2 is YFSETQ.

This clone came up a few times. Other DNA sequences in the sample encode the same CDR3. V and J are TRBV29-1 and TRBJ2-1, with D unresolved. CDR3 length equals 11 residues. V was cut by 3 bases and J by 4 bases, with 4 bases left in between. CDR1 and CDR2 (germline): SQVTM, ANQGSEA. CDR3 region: CSVEEYNEQFF. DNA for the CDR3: TGCAGCGTTGAGGAGTACAATGAGCAGTTCTTC.

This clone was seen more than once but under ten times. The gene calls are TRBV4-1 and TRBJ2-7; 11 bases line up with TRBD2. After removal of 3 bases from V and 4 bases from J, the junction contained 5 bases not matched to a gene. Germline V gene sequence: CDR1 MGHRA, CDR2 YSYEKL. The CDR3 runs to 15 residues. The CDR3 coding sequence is TGCGCCAGCAGCCATGGACTAGCGGGTTTGTACGAGCAGTACTTC. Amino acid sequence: CASSHGLAGLYEQYF.

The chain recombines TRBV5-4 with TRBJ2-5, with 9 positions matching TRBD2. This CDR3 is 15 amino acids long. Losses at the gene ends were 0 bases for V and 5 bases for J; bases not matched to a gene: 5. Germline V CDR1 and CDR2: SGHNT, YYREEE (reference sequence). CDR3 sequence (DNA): TGTGCCAGCAGCTTGGGGCTAGCGGGGAAGGAGACCCAGTACTTC. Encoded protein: CASSLGLAGKETQYF.

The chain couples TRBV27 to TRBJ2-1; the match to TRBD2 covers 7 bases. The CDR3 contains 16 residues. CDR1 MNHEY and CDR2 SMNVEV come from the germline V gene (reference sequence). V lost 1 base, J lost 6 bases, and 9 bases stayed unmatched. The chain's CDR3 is CASSLFSISGSNEQFF. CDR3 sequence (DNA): TGTGCCAGCAGTTTATTTAGTATTAGCGGGTCCAATGAGCAGTTCTTC.